Listed here are 22 T cell receptor beta chains from one sample, sequenced in a study of CD8 T cells in ankylosing spondylitis. Study-wide results and limits: A motif of several highly homologous TCR beta variants was seen as apparently characteristic of ankylosing spondylitis blood.

One entry per CDR3 protein results from TCRdb running MiXCR on the 5' RACE reads. Here the sample spans some 130,000 distinct CDR3 sequences, approximately 17% being singletons. Their target antigens are unknown. The specimen was blood, either unsorted or a sorted T cell fraction (not recorded which). The receptors shown here come from a male donor with ankylosing spondylitis.

This clonotype was observed a few times. The chain uses TRBV9 and TRBJ2-3; possibly TRBD2 for D (5 bases). Trimming shortened V by 2 bases and J by 4 bases, and 17 bases separated the two germline ends. This CDR3 contains 16 residues. Germline lookup yields CDR1 SGDLS and CDR2 YYNGEE. The CDR3 sequence: CASSVFARGGSDTQYF. CDR3 sequence (DNA): TGTGCCAGCAGCGTCTTCGCTAGAGGAGGTTCAGATACGCAGTATTTT.

This sequence joins TRBV11-2 and TRBJ2-7; TRBD2 aligns across 12 bases. This CDR3 spans 21 amino acids. The trim removed 4 bases at V and 5 bases at J, leaving 24 bases unmatched. Per the germline V gene, CDR1 is SGHAT and CDR2 is FQNNGV. CDR3 DNA sequence: TGTGCCAGCAGCTACCCGACCAACCGACTAGCGGGAGATCCAAGGAACCACGAGCAGTACTTC. Translated, it gives CASSYPTNRLAGDPRNHEQYF.

This clonotype was detected a few times. The rearrangement links TRBV9 to TRBJ1-5, with D maybe TRBD1 (6 bases). Germline V gives CDR1 SGDLS, CDR2 YYNGEE. Trimming removed 3 bases from V and 4 bases from J, with 14 bases in between. The CDR3 runs to 15 residues. This CDR3 reads CASSATGRGNQPQHF. CDR3 coding DNA: TGTGCCAGCAGCGCCACAGGGAGGGGGAATCAGCCCCAGCATTTT. The entire variable domain, with the rest obtained from reference TRBV9 and TRBJ1-5, is as follows: DSGVTQTPKHLITATGQRVTLRCSPRSGDLSVYWYQQSLDQGLQFLIQYYNGEERAKGNILERFSAQQFPDLHSELNLSSLELGDSALYFCASSATGRGNQPQHFGDGTRLSIL.

The chain recombines TRBV7-3 with TRBJ2-3; TRBD2 might be the D (5 bases). Germline values: CDR1 SGHTA, CDR2 FQGTGA. V lost 1 base and J 4 bases, leaving 15 bases between the germline ends. The CDR3 runs to 16 residues. The CDR3 is CASSLSGLRTADTQYF. In DNA, the CDR3 is TGTGCCAGCAGCTTAAGCGGGCTTCGGACCGCAGATACGCAGTATTTT.

This clonotype was recorded a few times. The gene calls are TRBV5-5 and TRBJ2-2; a possible D gene is TRBD2 (5 bases). V dropped 3 bases and J dropped 4 bases, with 10 bases sitting between them. CDR3 size: 14 residues. Germline-derived CDR1 and CDR2 are SGHKS and YYEKEE (reference sequence). The DNA for the CDR3 is TGTGCCAGCAGCTCTGGAGGAAGCACCGGGGAGCTGTTTTTT. Translating gives CASSSGGSTGELFF.

In its sample, this clonotype was seen a few times. V is TRBV4-1 and J is TRBJ2-7; unclear D gene. CDR3 size: 16 residues. V lost 0 bases, J lost 0 bases, and 12 bases lay in between. The germline gives CDR1 MGHRA, CDR2 YSYEKL. Here the CDR3 reads CASSQDIRYSSYEQYF. The CDR3, as DNA: TGCGCCAGCAGCCAAGATATTAGGTATAGCTCCTACGAGCAGTACTTC.

In this sample, this clonotype turned up many times. The chain employs TRBV12-3 or TRBV12-4 and TRBJ2-1; the match to TRBD2 covers 8 bases. The CDR3 totals 15 residues. Trimming at V came to 4 bases and at J to 7 bases, leaving 9 bases not matched to a gene. CDR3 DNA sequence: TGTGCCAGCAGTTCCCCGACTCGGGAGGGGAATGAGCAGTTCTTC. Protein sequence: CASSSPTREGNEQFF.

This chain uses TRBV7-8 with TRBJ2-7; the match to TRBD1 covers 7 bases. With V trimmed by 3 bases and J by 2 bases, 4 bases remained unmatched. The CDR3 has 14 amino acids. The V gene's germline CDR1 is SGHVS and CDR2 FQNEAQ. DNA for the CDR3: TGTGCCAGCAGCTTTTTTCAGGGGGCCTACGAGCAGTACTTC. As protein: CASSFFQGAYEQYF.

The chain links TRBV7-9 to TRBJ1-1, with unresolved D. Per germline, CDR1 SEHNR and CDR2 FQNEAQ (reference sequence). This CDR3 contains 15 residues. Between the trimmed V and J ends, which lost 1 base and 3 bases, there was a span of 12 bases. The CDR3 is CASSLGPIGHTEAFF. DNA for the CDR3: TGTGCCAGCAGCTTAGGGCCCATCGGTCACACTGAAGCTTTCTTT. The full variable domain, in which reference TRBV7-9 and TRBJ1-1 provide the parts outside the CDR3, is DTGVSQNPRHKITKRGQNVTFRCDPISEHNRLYWYRQTLGQGPEFLTYFQNEAQLEKSRLLSDRFSAERPKGSFSTLEIQRTEQGDSAMYLCASSLGPIGHTEAFFGQGTRLTVV.

CDR3 bases: TGTGCCAGCAGCCCACTTGGACAGTCCTACGAGCAGTACTTC. Protein product: CASSPLGQSYEQYF. The V gene is TRBV27, the J gene TRBJ2-7, with D possibly TRBD1 on 6 matching bases. CDR1 and CDR2 (germline): MNHEY, SMNVEV (reference sequence). V lost 6 bases and J lost 1, with 13 bases in between. The CDR3 length is 14 residues.

This clonotype was detected a few times. The V gene is TRBV4-1, the J gene TRBJ2-7; D perhaps matches TRBD2 (6 bases). Between the trimmed V and J ends, which lost 3 bases and 0 bases, there was a span of 12 bases. Germline lookup yields CDR1 MGHRA and CDR2 YSYEKL. The CDR3 covers 15 residues. The DNA of the CDR3 is TGCGCCAGCAGCCAGGGACTCATTAGCTCCTACGAGCAGTACTTC. The encoded protein is CASSQGLISSYEQYF.

The V call is TRBV27, the J call TRBJ2-2; D not resolved. With 0 bases removed from V and 3 bases from J, the gap between germline ends came to 11 bases. This CDR3 is 16 amino acids long. Per the germline V gene, CDR1 is MNHEY and CDR2 is SMNVEV (reference sequence). The chain's CDR3 is CASSLSGHGYTGELFF. CDR3 coding DNA: TGTGCCAGCAGTTTATCAGGGCACGGGTACACCGGGGAGCTGTTTTTT.

The chain is built from TRBV21-1 and TRBJ2-6; TRBD1, the table's D call, lacks a check against the DNA. TRBV21-1 is marked as a pseudogene. There are 18 residues in the CDR3. The CDR3 region has the DNA TGTGCCAGCAGCACAATTGGACAGCCCGAAGCCGGGGCCAACGTCCTGACTTTC. It encodes CASSTIGQPEAGANVLTF.

V is TRBV12-3 or TRBV12-4 and J is TRBJ2-7; 10 bases match TRBD2. The J segment lost 2 bases and the V segment lost 6 bases, leaving 4 bases of the junction unmatched. CDR3 size: 14 residues. The CDR3 here is CASRSSGSPYEQYF. As DNA, the CDR3 is TGTGCCAGCAGGTCTAGCGGGAGCCCCTACGAGCAGTACTTC.

This clonotype was seen at least ten times. V is TRBV29-1 and J is TRBJ2-1; D not certain. This CDR3 contains 10 residues. Germline lookup yields CDR1 SQVTM and CDR2 ANQGSEA. Between the trimmed V and J ends, which lost 8 bases and 8 bases, there was a span of 10 bases. The CDR3 nucleotides are TGCAGCTCAAGCTGGGATGAGCAGTTCTTC. The encoded protein is CSSSWDEQFF.

The CDR3 sequence: CASSQDSPGAGELFF. CDR3 sequence (DNA): TGCGCCAGCAGCCAAGACTCGCCCGGCGCCGGGGAGCTGTTTTTT. The chain uses TRBV4-1 and TRBJ2-2; no firm D call. Germline V gene sequence: CDR1 MGHRA, CDR2 YSYEKL. The CDR3 is 15 amino acids. Trimming took 0 bases from V and 6 from J, leaving 11 bases between them.

This clonotype was seen a few times. This rearrangement joins TRBV27 to TRBJ2-7; 8 bases map to TRBD2. Germline CDR1 is MNHEY and CDR2 is SMNVEV (reference sequence). J gave up 6 bases and V 5 bases, and 9 bases lay outside the gene matches. The CDR3 totals 14 residues. The CDR3 region is CASSAGLVFAEQYF. The CDR3 nucleotides read TGTGCCAGCAGTGCGGGACTAGTTTTTGCCGAGCAGTACTTC.

The chain couples TRBV5-6 to TRBJ1-5; 10 bases agree with TRBD1. V gave up 4 bases and J gave up 7 bases; unmatched junction bases: 8. This CDR3 contains 15 residues. Germline CDR1 is SGHDT and CDR2 is YYEEEE. CDR3 DNA: TGTGCCAGCAGCCGAGGGACAGGGGTTCTGCAGCCCCAGCATTTT. Its protein is CASSRGTGVLQPQHF.

CDR3 sequence reads: CASSRNWDTLKGGYTF. CDR3 nucleotide sequence: TGTGCCAGCAGCCGAAACTGGGACACCCTCAAGGGTGGCTACACCTTC. V gene TRBV27 combines with J gene TRBJ1-2; weak D call: TRBD1 (6 bases). V shed 6 bases and J shed 7 bases, with 24 bases lying between them. The CDR3 is made up of 16 amino acids. The germline V gene has CDR1 MNHEY and CDR2 SMNVEV (reference sequence).

This clonotype appeared a few times. The V call is TRBV7-9, the J call TRBJ2-3; TRBD1 matches 7 bases. Germline trimming cut 10 bases from V and 4 bases from J; bases unmatched to any gene: 14. Germline values: CDR1 SEHNR, CDR2 FQNEAQ (reference sequence). CDR3 size: 15 residues. CDR3 region: CATNRGWDHADTQYF. CDR3 nucleotides: TGTGCCACCAACAGGGGATGGGATCACGCAGATACGCAGTATTTT. Full variable domain (missing parts from reference TRBV7-9 and TRBJ2-3): DTGVSQNPRHKITKRGQNVTFRCDPISEHNRLYWYRQTLGQGPEFLTYFQNEAQLEKSRLLSDRFSAERPKGSFSTLEIQRTEQGDSAMYLCATNRGWDHADTQYFGPGTRLTVL.

This chain connects TRBV5-1 to TRBJ2-2; 7 bases are shared with TRBD1. V dropped 0 bases and J dropped 6; count of bases not matched to a gene: 14. This CDR3 region has 18 residues. Germline-derived CDR1 and CDR2 are SGHRS and YFSETQ. In DNA, the CDR3 is TGCGCCAGCAGCTTGGGGTTTTTTGGACAGGCGGTGGCCGGGGAGCTGTTTTTT. Protein sequence: CASSLGFFGQAVAGELFF.

This clonotype was observed at least ten times. The rearrangement uses TRBV29-1 and TRBJ2-5; TRBD2 matches at 10 bases. The CDR3 spans 15 residues. The germline CDR1 and CDR2 sequences are SQVTM and ANQGSEA. J was trimmed by 1 base and V by 4 bases; bases with no gene match: 6. This CDR3 reads CSVGRLAGAQETQYF. The CDR3 DNA reads as TGCAGCGTTGGCCGGCTAGCGGGAGCCCAAGAGACCCAGTACTTC.